This paragraph reports one T cell receptor beta chain. The antigen is undetermined. This entry is derived from a study of memory CD4+ T cells and cytomegalovirus serostatus. Broader study findings: Repertoires predicted CMV serostatus with median bootstrapped AUC of 0.95.

CDR1 and CDR2 (germline): SGDLS, YYNGEE. The CDR3 totals 15 residues. V dropped 3 bases and J dropped 2 bases, with 11 bases sitting between them. The sort gate was single viable CD3+CD4+CD8-CD45RO+ cells for memory CD4+ T cells. The method was immunoSEQ multiplex PCR; TCRdb's version includes in-frame clones alone and lacks a portion of them. The data contain 45,000 to 55,000 clones, about 80% of them singletons. This receptor was taken from an adult in good health and CMV-seronegative. Material for sequencing was memory CD4+ T cells from blood. V is TRBV9 and J is TRBJ1-4; D remains unclear. The CDR3 region has the DNA TGTGCCAGCAGCGCCGGGGTACAGACTAATGAAAAACTGTTTTTT. Encoded protein: CASSAGVQTNEKLFF.